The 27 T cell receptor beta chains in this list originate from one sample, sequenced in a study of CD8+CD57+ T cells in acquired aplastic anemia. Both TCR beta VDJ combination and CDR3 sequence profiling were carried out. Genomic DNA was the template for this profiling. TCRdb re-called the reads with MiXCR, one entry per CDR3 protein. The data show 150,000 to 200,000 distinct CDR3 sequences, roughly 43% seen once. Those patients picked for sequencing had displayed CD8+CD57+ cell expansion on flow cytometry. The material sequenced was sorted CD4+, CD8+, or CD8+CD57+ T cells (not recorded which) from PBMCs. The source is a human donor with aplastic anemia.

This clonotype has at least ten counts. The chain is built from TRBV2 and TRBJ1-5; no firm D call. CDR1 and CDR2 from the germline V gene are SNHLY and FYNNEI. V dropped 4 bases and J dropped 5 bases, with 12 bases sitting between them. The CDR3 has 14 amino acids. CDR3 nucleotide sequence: TGTGCCAGCAGTGGCAACGGTGGCGATCAGCCCCAGCATTTT. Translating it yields CASSGNGGDQPQHF.

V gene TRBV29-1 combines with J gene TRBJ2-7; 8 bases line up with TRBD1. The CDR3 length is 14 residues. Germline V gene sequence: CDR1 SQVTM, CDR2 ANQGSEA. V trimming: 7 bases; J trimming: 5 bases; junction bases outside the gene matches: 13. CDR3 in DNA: TGCAGCGCCAAGACGGGGCAGGGGGCCAACGAGCAGTACTTC. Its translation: CSAKTGQGANEQYF.

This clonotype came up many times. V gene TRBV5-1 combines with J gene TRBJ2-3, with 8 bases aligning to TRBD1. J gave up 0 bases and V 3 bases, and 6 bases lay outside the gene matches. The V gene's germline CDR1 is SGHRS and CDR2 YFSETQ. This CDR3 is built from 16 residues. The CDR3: CASSYAGGASTDTQYF. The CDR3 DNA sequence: TGCGCCAGCAGCTACGCAGGGGGCGCGAGCACAGATACGCAGTATTTT.

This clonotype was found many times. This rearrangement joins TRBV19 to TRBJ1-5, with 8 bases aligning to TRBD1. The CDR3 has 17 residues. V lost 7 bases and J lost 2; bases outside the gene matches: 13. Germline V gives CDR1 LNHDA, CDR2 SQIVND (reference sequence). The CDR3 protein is CASMATGVDWRNQPQHF. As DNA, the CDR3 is TGTGCCAGTATGGCGACAGGGGTAGATTGGCGCAATCAGCCCCAGCATTTT.

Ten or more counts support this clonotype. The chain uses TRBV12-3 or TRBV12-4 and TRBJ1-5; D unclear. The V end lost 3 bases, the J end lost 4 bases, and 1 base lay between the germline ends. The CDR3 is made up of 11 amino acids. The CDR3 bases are TGTGCCAGCAGTTTTAATCAGCCCCAGCATTTT. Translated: CASSFNQPQHF.

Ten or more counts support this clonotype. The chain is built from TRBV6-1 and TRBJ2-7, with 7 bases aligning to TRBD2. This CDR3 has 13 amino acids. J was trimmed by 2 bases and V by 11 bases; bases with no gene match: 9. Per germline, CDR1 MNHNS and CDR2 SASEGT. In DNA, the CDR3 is TGTGCCGTTGGTCAGCGGGATGCCTACGAGCAGTACTTC. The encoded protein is CAVGQRDAYEQYF.

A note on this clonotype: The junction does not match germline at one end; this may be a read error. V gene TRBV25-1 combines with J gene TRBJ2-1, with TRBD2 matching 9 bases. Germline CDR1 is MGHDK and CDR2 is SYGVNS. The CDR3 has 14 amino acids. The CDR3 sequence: CASSVSSGANEQSF. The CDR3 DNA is TGTGCCAGCAGTGTGTCTAGCGGGGCCAATGAGCAGTCCTTC.

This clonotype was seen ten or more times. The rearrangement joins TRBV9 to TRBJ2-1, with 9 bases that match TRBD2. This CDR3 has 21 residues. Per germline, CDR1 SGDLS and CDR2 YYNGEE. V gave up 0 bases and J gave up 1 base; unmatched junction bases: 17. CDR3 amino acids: CASSVDPPVAGATVSYNEQFF. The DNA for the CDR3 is TGTGCCAGCAGCGTAGACCCTCCTGTAGCGGGAGCCACCGTATCCTACAATGAGCAGTTCTTC.

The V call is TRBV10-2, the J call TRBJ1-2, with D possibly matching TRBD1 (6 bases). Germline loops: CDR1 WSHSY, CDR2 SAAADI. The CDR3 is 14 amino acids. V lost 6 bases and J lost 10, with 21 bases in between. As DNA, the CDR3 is TGCGCCAGCAGCGGACAGATCTTAGAAAAGCACTACACCTTC. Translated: CASSGQILEKHYTF.

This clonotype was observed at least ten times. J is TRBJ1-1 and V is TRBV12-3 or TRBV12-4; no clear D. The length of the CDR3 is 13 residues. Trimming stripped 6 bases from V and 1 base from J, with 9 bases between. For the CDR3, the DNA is TGTGCCAGCAGCTCCCCCAGGAACACTGAAGCTTTCTTT. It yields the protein CASSSPRNTEAFF.

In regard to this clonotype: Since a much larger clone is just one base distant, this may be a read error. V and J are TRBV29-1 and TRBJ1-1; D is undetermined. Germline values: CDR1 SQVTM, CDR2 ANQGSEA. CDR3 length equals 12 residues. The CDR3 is CSVGQYNTGAFF. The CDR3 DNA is TGCAGCGTTGGGCAGTATAACACTGGAGCTTTCTTT.

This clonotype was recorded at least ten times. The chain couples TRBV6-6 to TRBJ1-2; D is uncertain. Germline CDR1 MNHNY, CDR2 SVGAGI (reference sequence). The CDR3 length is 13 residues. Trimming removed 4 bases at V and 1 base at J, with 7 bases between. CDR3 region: CASSLQINYGYTF. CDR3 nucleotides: TGTGCCAGCAGTTTACAGATTAACTATGGCTACACCTTC.

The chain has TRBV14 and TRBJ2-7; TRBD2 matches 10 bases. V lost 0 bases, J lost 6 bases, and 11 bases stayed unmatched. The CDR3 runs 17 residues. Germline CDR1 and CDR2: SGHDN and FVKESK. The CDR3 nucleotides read TGTGCCAGCAGCCAAGATCTGGCGGGACTAGCGACGGGCGAGCAGTACTTC. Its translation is CASSQDLAGLATGEQYF.

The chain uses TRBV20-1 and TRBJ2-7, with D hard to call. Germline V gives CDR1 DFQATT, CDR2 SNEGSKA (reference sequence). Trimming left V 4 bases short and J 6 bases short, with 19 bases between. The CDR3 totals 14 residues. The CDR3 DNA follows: TGCAGTGCTACCCGAGACTCGAACTACGCCGAGCAGTACTTC. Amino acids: CSATRDSNYAEQYF.

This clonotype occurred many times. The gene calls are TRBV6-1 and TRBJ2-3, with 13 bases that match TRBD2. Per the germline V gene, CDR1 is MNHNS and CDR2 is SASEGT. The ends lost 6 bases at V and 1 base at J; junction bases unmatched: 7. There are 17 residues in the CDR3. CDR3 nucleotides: TGTGCCAGCAGACTGGGGACTAGCGGGACCCGCACAGATACGCAGTATTTT. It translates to CASRLGTSGTRTDTQYF.

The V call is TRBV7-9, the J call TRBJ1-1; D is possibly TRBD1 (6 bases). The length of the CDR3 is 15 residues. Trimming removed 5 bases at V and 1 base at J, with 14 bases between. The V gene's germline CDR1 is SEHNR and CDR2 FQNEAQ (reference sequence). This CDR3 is CASSRQGRTNTEAFF. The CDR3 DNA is TGTGCCAGCAGCAGGCAGGGGCGGACGAACACTGAAGCTTTCTTT.

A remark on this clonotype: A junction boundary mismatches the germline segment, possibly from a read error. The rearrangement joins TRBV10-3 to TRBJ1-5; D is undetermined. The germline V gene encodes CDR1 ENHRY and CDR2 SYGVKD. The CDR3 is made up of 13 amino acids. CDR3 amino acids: CASSYRLDQPQHF. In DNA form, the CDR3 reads TGTGCCAGCAGTTACAGACTTGATCAGCCCCAGCATTTT.

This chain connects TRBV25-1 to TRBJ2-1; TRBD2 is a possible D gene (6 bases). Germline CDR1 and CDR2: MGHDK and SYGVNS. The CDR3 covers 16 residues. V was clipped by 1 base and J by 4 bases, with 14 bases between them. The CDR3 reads CASSELDSGLYNEQFF. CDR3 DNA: TGTGCCAGCAGTGAATTAGATAGCGGCCTGTACAATGAGCAGTTCTTC.

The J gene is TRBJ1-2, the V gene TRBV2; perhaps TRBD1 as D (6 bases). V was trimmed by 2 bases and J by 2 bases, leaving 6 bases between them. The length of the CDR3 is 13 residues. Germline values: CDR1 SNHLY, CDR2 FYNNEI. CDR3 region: CASSEQGNYGYTF. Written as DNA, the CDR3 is TGTGCCAGCAGTGAACAGGGGAACTATGGCTACACCTTC.

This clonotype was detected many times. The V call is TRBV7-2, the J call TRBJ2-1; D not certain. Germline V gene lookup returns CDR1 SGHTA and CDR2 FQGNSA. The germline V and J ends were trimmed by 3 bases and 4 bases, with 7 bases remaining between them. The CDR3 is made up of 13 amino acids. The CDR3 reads CASSFRPYNEQFF. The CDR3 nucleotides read TGTGCCAGCAGCTTTCGTCCTTACAATGAGCAGTTCTTC. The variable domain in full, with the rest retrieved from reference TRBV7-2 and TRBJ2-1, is GAGVSQSPSNKVTEKGKDVELRCDPISGHTALYWYRQSLGQGLEFLIYFQGNSAPDKSGLPSDRFSAERTGGSVSTLTIQRTQQEDSAVYLCASSFRPYNEQFFGPGTRLTVL.

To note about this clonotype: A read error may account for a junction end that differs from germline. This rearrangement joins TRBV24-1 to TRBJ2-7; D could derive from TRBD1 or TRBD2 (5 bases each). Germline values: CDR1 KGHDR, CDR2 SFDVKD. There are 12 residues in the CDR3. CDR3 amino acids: CATSDYWDEKYF. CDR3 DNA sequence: TGTGCCACCAGTGATTATTGGGACGAGAAGTACTTC.

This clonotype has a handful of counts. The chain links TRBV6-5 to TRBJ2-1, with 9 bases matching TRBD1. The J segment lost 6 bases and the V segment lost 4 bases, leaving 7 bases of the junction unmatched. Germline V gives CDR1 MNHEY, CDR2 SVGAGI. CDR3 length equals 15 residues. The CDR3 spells CASSFPGQGFNEQFF. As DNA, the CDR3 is TGTGCCAGCAGTTTTCCGGGACAGGGTTTCAATGAGCAGTTCTTC.

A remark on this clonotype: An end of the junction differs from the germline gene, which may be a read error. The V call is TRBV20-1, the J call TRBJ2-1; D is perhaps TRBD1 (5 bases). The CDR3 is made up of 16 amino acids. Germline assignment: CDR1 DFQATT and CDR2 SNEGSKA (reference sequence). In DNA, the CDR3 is TGCAGTGCTAGAGATAACGTTGGGCAGGGCTACGATGAGCAGTTCTTC. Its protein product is CSARDNVGQGYDEQFF.

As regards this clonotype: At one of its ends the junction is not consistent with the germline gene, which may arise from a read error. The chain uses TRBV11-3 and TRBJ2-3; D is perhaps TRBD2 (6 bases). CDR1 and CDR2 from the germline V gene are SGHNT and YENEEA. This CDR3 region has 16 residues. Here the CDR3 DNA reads TGTGCCAACAGCCCGAGACTAGAATTGCGGACAGATACGCAGTATTTT. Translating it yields CANSPRLELRTDTQYF.

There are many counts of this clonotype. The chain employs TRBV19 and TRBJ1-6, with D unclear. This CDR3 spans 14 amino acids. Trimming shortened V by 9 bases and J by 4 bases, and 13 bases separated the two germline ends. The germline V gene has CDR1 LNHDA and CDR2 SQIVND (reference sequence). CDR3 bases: TGTGCCAGAAAAAAGATCTGTTATAATTCACCCCTCCACTTT. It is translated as CARKKICYNSPLHF. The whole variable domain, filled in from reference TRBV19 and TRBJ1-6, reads DGGITQSPKYLFRKEGQNVTLSCEQNLNHDAMYWYRQDPGQGLRLIYYSQIVNDFQKGDIAEGYSVSREKKESFPLTVTSAQKNPTAFYLCARKKICYNSPLHFGNGTRLTVT.

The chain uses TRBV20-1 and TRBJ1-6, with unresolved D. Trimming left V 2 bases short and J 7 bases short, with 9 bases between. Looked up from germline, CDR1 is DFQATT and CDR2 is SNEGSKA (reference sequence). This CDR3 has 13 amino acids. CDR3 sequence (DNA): TGCAGTGCTAGACCGGTACAGAATTCACCCCTCCACTTT. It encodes CSARPVQNSPLHF.

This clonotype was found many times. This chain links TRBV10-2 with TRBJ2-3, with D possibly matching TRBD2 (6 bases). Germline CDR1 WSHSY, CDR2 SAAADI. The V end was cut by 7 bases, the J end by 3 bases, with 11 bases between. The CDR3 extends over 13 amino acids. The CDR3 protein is CASIGGPTDTQYF. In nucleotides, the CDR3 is TGCGCCAGCATAGGAGGGCCGACAGATACGCAGTATTTT.